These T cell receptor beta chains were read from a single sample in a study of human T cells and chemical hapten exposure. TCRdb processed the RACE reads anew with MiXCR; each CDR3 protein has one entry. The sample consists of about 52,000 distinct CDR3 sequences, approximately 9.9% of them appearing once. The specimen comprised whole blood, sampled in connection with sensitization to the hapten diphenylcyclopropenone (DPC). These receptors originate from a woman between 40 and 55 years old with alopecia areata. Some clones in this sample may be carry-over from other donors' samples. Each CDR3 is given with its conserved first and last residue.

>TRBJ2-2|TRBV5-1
CASTIKMAGELFF
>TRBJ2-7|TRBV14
CASSQDVSVYSYEQYF
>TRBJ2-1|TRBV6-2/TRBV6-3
CASSSGTGTYNEQFF
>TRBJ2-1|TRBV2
CASRPLGAENINYNEQFF
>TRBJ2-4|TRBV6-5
CASSGTENIQYF
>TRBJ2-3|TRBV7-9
CASSSTGRKADTQYF
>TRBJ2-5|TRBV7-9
CASSLGRRQYQETQYF
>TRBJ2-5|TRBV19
CASSQTGGRGETQYF
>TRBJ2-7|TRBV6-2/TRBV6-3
CASSRAGNVNEQYF
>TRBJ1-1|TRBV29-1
CSGAGTEAFF
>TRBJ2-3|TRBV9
CASSPNPTSGGLGGTDTQYF
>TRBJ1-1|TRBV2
CASSDGQGLSEAFF
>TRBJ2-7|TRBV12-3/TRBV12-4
CASSLAWAPLIRGRDEQYF
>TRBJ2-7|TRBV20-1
CSARVSGGLRYEQYF
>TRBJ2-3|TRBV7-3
CASSRWDSKTDTQYF
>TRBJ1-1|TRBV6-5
CASKKGTEAFF
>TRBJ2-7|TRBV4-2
CASSQVTLTAREQYF
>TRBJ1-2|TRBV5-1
CASSPWGGEYGYTF
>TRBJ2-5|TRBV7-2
CASSLEGRPQYF
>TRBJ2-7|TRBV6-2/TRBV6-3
CASRGTDLYEQYF
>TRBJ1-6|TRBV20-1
CSARGDREISPLHF
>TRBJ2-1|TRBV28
CASRPGGLYNEQFF
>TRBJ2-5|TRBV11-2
CASSPVGGQETQYF
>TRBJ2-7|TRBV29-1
CSVERGAGANEQYF
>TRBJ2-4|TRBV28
CASSKTATQGIQYF
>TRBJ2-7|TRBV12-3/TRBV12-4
CASSFYANSYEQYF
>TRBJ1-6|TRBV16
CASSQSTGYNSPLHF
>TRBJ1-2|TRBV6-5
CASSYWKQGNYGYTF
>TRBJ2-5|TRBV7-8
CASSETPSGGAKETQYF
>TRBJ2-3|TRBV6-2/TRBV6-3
CASSPEGPGKADTQYF
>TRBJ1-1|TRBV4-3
CASSQDLSLGTEAFF
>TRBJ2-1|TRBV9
CASSPSRGADEQFF
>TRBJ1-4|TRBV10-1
CASSEGSDEKLFF
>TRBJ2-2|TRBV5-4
CASSTPGELFF
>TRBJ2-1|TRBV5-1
CASSLVPSSHGESYNEQFF
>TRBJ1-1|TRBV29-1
CSLKGASEAFF
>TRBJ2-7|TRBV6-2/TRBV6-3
CASSKTGTYEQYF
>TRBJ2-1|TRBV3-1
CASSQDPRGGSLSEQFF
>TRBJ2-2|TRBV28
CASSLFSSNTGELFF
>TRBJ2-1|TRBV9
CASSDRGLMLDEQFF
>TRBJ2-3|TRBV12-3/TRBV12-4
CASSGTGSGTQYF
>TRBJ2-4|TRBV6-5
CASSYSPSGLAKNIQYF
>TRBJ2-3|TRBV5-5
CASSLRLAGGTSTDTQYF
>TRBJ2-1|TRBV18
CASSQGTRLAGSSYNEQFF
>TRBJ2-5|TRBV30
CAWEGLAGPETQYF
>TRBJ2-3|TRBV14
CASRLGTGIGDTQYF
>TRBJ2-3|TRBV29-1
CSVDRGRPDTQYF
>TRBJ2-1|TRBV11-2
CASSLDSYSGFRQFF
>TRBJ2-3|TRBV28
CASRSPDTQYF
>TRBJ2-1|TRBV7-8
CASSLAGGNEQFF
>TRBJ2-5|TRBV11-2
CASSFRIGQETQYF
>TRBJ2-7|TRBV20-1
CSAGQPGEQYF
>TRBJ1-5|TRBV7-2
CASRVGTDNQPQHF
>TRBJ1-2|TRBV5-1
CASSLAVTGGAYGYTF
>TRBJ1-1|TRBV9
CASSVNQRTGFEGNTEAFF
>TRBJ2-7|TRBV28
CASSSFMREQYF
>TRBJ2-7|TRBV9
CASSVEWGGYEQYF
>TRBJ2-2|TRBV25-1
CASSERQVANTGELFF
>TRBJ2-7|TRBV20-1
CSARGGSPYEQYF